The sequence of this T cell receptor (beta chain) was determined in a study of blood T cells in healthy people across ages. Findings of the study overall: Unknown donor CMV status possibly confounded expanded clonotype changes.

A sample-barcoded 5' primer and a J-beta primer mix were used in a second PCR of about 7 to 12 cycles. One entry per CDR3 protein results from TCRdb running MiXCR on the 5' RACE reads. The sample includes about 970,000 distinct CDR3 sequences, 45% to 60% of them seen just once. With regard to this clonotype: What it binds is not known. An end of the junction does not agree with germline; a read error may underlie this.

The material sequenced was blood. This clonotype was sampled from an older woman in good health.

In DNA, the CDR3 is TGTGCCGGCAGCCGGGGGGACCAGTACTACCAAGAGACCCAGTACTTC. This translates into CAGSRGDQYYQETQYF. The chain couples TRBV13 to TRBJ2-5; TRBD2 agrees at 7 bases. From germline, CDR1 is PRHDT and CDR2 FYEKMQ (reference sequence). The CDR3 has 16 residues.